There are a few counts of the clone carrying this TCR beta chain. The target antigen is unknown. Unique molecular identifiers featured in how the TCRbeta library was prepared. MiXCR, applied by TCRdb to the PCR reads, yields one record per CDR3 protein. The sample yields a few hundred thousand distinct CDR3 sequences, 20% to 30% seen once. This specimen belongs to a study of T-cell reconstitution after alpha-beta-depleted transplantation in children. Study-wide results and limits: Roughly two months post-transplant, alpha-beta T cells reportedly originated from several hundred graft clones that had expanded. Recipient T cells and thymic progenitors that survived were the source of the high TCRbeta diversity seen at day 60 in some patients. T-cell counts and diversity were attributed mostly to newly produced T cells one year after transplant.

This sample comprised PBMCs, mostly from graft donor cells, obtained 360 days after TCRalphabeta/CD19-depleted stem cell transplant. The TCR was taken from a female patient aged 2-9 years who had a stem cell transplant for congenital amegakaryocytic thrombocytopenia, so the T cells may come from the graft donor.

This CDR3 is CASSLGTGSVIQYF. The DNA of the CDR3 is TGTGCCAGCAGCTTAGGTACAGGGTCGGTCATTCAGTACTTC. V usage is TRBV7-8 and J usage is TRBJ2-4; a weak D match, TRBD1 (6 bases). This CDR3 is built from 14 residues. The V and J ends lost 1 base and 9 bases respectively, with 13 bases between them. Germline lookup yields CDR1 SGHVS and CDR2 FQNEAQ.